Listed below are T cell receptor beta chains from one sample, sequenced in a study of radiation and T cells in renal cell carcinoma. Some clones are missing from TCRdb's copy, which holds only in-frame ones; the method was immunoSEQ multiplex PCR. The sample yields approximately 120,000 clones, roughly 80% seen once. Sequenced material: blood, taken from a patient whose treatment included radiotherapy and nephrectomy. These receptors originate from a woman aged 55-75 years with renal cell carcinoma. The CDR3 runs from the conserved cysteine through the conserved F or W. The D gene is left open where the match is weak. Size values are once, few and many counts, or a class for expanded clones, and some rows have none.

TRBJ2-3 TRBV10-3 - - CAISAPYSDTQYF TGTGCCATCAGTGCCCCTTATTCGGATACGCAGTATTTT
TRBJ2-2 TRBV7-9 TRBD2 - CASSIEREGTGELFF TGTGCCAGCAGCATAGAGCGGGAGGGCACCGGGGAGCTGTTTTTT
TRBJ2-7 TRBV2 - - CASRNPPYEQYF TGTGCCAGCAGGAATCCGCCCTACGAGCAGTACTTC
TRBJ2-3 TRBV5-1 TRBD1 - CASSLAGAGGGLNTQYF TGCGCCAGCAGCTTGGCCGGGGCAGGGGGCGGTTTGAATACGCAGTATTTT
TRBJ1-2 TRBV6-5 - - CASSYSTGKGYYGYTF TGTGCCAGCAGTTACTCTACAGGCAAAGGGTACTATGGCTACACCTTC
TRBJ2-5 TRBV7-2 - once CASSLIGGTLQETQYF TGTGCCAGCAGCTTAATCGGCGGGACCCTCCAAGAGACCCAGTACTTC
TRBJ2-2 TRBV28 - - CASSFSGNTNTGELFF TGTGCCAGCAGTTTTTCAGGGAACACCAACACCGGGGAGCTGTTTTTT
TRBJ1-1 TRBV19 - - CASSIVSVRPEAFF TGTGCCAGTAGTATTGTATCGGTACGTCCTGAAGCTTTCTTT
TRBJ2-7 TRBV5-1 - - CASSLGGGYEQYF TGCGCCAGCAGCTTGGGTGGGGGCTACGAGCAGTACTTC
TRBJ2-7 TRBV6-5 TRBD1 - CASSRTGSSYEQYF TGTGCCAGCAGTCGGACAGGGAGCTCCTACGAGCAGTACTTC
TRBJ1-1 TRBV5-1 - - CASSLEREGTEAFF TGCGCCAGCAGCTTGGAACGGGAGGGCACTGAAGCTTTCTTT
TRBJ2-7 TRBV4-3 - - CASSQGEASYEQYF TGCGCCAGCAGCCAAGGTGAGGCTAGCTACGAGCAGTACTTC
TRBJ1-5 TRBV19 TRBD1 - CASSRTGLNQPQHF TGTGCCAGTAGTAGGACAGGGCTCAATCAGCCCCAGCATTTT
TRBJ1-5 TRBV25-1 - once CAGTVCRDCNQPQHF TGTGCCGGCACCGTTTGCCGGGACTGCAATCAGCCCCAGCATTTT
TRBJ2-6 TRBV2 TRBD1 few CASSGTGNGANVLTF TGTGCCAGCAGTGGGACAGGGAACGGGGCCAACGTCCTGACTTTC
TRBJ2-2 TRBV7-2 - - CASSLMGRDTGELFF TGTGCCAGCAGCTTAATGGGACGGGACACCGGGGAGCTGTTTTTT
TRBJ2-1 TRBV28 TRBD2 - CASSETSGRAYEQFF TGTGCCAGCAGTGAAACTAGCGGGAGGGCTTATGAGCAGTTCTTC
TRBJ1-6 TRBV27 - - CASSLSPTEISYNSPLHF TGTGCCAGCAGTTTATCCCCCACCGAAATATCCTATAATTCACCCCTCCACTTT
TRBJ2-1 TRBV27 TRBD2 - CASRVSGSTYNEQFF TGTGCCAGCAGAGTTAGCGGGAGTACCTACAATGAGCAGTTCTTC
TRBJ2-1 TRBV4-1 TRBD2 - CASSRTGTSGRDYNEQFF TGCGCCAGCAGCCGAACCGGGACTAGCGGGAGGGACTACAATGAGCAGTTCTTC
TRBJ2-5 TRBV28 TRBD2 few CASSLRGGIQETQYF TGTGCCAGCAGTTTGCGCGGGGGGATCCAAGAGACCCAGTACTTC
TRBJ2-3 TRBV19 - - CASSRDWGTDTQYF TGTGCCAGTAGCAGGGATTGGGGGACAGATACGCAGTATTTT
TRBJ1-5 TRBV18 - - CASSPWGGSNQPQHF TGTGCCAGCTCACCCTGGGGAGGCAGCAATCAGCCCCAGCATTTT
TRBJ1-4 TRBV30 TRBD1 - CAWSVGTAYGKLFF TGTGCCTGGAGTGTAGGGACAGCGTATGGAAAACTGTTTTTT
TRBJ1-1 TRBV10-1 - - CASSVGNTEAFF TGCGCCAGCAGTGTGGGGAACACTGAAGCTTTCTTT
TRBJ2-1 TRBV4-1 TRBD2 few CASSPRASGDTYNEQFF TGCGCCAGCAGCCCCCGGGCTAGCGGGGACACCTACAATGAGCAGTTCTTC
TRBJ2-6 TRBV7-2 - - CASTPWAGRVSGANVLTF TGTGCCAGCACCCCTTGGGCAGGGCGCGTCTCTGGGGCCAACGTCCTGACTTTC
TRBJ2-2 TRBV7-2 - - CASSLLTPSTGRWTGELFF TGTGCCAGCAGCTTATTGACCCCGTCGACAGGCCGGTGGACCGGGGAGCTGTTTTTT
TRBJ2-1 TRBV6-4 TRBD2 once CASSDSGGAGGNEQFF TGTGCCAGCAGTGACTCTGGCGGGGCCGGGGGGAATGAGCAGTTCTTC
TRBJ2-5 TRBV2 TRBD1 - CASGDRGVGQETQYF TGTGCCAGCGGAGACAGGGGAGTCGGCCAAGAGACCCAGTACTTC
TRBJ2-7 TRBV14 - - CASSKLGTIYEQYF TGTGCCAGCAGCAAACTCGGGACAATCTACGAGCAGTACTTC
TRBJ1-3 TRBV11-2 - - CASSRDSSGNTIYF TGTGCCAGCAGCCGCGACAGCTCTGGAAACACCATATATTTT
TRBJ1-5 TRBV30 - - CAWSSDRNQPQHF TGTGCCTGGAGTTCGGACAGAAATCAGCCCCAGCATTTT
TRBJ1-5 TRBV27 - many CASSSPNQPQHF TGTGCCAGCAGTTCCCCCAATCAGCCCCAGCATTTT
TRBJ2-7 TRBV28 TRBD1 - CASSLGQGNFYEQYF TGTGCCAGCAGTTTAGGACAGGGGAACTTCTACGAGCAGTACTTC
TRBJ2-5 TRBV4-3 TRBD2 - CASSQDGRDQETQYF TGCGCCAGCAGCCAAGATGGGAGGGATCAAGAGACCCAGTACTTC
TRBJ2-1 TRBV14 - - CASSRLSSNEQFF TGTGCCAGCAGCCGTCTTTCTAGCAATGAGCAGTTCTTC
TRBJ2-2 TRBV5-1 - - CASSGDGINTGELFF TGCGCCAGCAGCGGGGACGGTATCAACACCGGGGAGCTGTTTTTT
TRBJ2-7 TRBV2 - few CASESSGITYEQYF TGTGCCAGCGAGTCTTCCGGGATCACCTACGAGCAGTACTTC
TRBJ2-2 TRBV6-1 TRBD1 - CASSDTGESTTGELFF TGTGCCAGCAGTGATACAGGGGAGTCCACCACCGGGGAGCTGTTTTTT
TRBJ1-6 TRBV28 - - CASSLPGVSPLHF TGTGCCAGCAGTTTACCCGGGGTTTCACCCCTCCACTTT
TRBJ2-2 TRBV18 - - CASSLADANTGELFF TGTGCCAGCTCTTTGGCGGACGCGAACACCGGGGAGCTGTTTTTT